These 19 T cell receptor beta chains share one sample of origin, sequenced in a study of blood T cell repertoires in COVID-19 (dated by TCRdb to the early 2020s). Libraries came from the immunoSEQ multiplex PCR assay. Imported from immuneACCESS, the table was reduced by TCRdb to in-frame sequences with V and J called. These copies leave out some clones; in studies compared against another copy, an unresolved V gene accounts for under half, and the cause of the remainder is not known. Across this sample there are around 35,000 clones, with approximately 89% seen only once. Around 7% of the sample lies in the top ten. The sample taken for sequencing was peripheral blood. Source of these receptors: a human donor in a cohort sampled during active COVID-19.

CDR3 residues: CASSEARGGGGQPQHF. The CDR3 DNA follows: TGTGCCAGCAGTGAAGCGCGGGGGGGAGGAGGACAGCCCCAGCATTTT. The chain links TRBV2 to TRBJ1-5; TRBD1 might be the D (5 bases). The CDR3 is 16 amino acids. Trimming removed 0 bases at V and 7 bases at J, with 16 bases between. Looked up from germline, CDR1 is SNHLY and CDR2 is FYNNEI.

The CDR3 nucleotides are TGTGCCAGCAGAGGGACTAGCGGGGGGCATGGGGAGCAGTTCTTC. Residues: CASRGTSGGHGEQFF. This sequence joins TRBV13 and TRBJ2-1; 15 nucleotides align to TRBD2. The V gene end was trimmed by 6 bases and the J gene end by 10 bases; junction bases not matched to a gene: 7. This CDR3 contains 15 residues. Looked up from germline, CDR1 is PRHDT and CDR2 is FYEKMQ (reference sequence).

This CDR3 is CASSQQGRLNEKLFF. The CDR3 DNA sequence: TGTGCCAGCAGCCAACAGGGTCGGCTTAATGAAAAACTGTTTTTT. This chain uses TRBV27 with TRBJ1-4; TRBD1 might be the D (6 bases). CDR1 and CDR2 from the germline V gene are MNHEY and SMNVEV (reference sequence). With 6 bases removed from V and 4 bases from J, the gap between germline ends came to 15 bases. The CDR3 extends over 15 amino acids.

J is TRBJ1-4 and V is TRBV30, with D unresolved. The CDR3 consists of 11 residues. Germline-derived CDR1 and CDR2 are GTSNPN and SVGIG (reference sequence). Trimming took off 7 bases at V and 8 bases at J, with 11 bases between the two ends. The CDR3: CASHAGEKLFF. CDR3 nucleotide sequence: TGTGCCTCCCACGCCGGGGAAAAACTGTTTTTT.

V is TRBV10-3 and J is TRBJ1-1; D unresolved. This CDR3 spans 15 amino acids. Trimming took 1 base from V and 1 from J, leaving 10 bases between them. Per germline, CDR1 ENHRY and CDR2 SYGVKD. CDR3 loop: CAISEFDTQNTEAFF. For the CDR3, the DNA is TGTGCCATCAGTGAGTTCGACACTCAGAACACTGAAGCTTTCTTT.

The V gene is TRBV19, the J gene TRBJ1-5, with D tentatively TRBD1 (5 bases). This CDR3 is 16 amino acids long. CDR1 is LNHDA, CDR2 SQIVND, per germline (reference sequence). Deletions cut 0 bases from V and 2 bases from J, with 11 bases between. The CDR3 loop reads CASSIDPPGRNQPQHF. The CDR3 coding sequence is TGTGCCAGTAGTATAGATCCCCCAGGGCGCAATCAGCCCCAGCATTTT.

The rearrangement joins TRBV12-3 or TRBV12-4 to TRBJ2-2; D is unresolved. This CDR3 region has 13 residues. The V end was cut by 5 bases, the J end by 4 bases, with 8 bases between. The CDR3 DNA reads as TGTGCCAGCAGTCGGAGTCTCACCGGGGAGCTGTTTTTT. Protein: CASSRSLTGELFF.

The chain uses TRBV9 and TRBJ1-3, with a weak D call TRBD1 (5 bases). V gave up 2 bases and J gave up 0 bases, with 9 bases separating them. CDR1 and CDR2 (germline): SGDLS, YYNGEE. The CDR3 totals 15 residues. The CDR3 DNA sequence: TGTGCCAGCAGCGTCGACAGTTACTCTGGAAACACCATATATTTT. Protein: CASSVDSYSGNTIYF.

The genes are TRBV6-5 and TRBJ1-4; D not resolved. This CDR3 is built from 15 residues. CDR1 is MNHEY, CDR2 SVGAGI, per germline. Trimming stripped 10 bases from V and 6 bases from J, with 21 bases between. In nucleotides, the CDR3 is TGTGCCACCAGACGACTACGGGCTGAGCATGAAAAACTGTTTTTT. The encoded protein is CATRRLRAEHEKLFF.

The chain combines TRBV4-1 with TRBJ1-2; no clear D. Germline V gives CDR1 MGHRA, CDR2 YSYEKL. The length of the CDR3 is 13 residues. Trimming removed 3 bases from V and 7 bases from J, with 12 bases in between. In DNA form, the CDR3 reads TGCGCCAGCAGCCAGGAGACCGCGGGTGGCTACACCTTC. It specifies CASSQETAGGYTF.

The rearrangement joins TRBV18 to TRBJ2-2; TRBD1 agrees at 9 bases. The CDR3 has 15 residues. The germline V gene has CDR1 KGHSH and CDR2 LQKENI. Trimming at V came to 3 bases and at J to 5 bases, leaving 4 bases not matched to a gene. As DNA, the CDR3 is TGTGCCAGCTCACCGTCCGGGACAGGGACCGGGGAGCTGTTTTTT. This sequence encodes CASSPSGTGTGELFF.

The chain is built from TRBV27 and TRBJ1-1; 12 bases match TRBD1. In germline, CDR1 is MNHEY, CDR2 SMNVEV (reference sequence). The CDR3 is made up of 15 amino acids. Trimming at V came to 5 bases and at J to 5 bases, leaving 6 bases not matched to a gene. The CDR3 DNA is TGTGCCAGCAGTCCAGGGACAGGGGGCCGTACTGAAGCTTTCTTT. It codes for CASSPGTGGRTEAFF.

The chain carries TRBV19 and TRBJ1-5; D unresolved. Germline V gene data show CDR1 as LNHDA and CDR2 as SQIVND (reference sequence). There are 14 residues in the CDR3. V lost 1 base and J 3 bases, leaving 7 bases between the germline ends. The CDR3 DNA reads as TGTGCCAGTAGTATAGCCGTATTCAATCAGCCCCAGCATTTT. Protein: CASSIAVFNQPQHF.

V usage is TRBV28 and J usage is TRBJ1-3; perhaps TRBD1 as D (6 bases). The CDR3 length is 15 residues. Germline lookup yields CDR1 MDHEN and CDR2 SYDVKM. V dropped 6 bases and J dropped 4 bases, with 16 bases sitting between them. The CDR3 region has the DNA TGTGCCAGCAGGGGATCCGGGACACCGGGAAACACCATATATTTT. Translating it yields CASRGSGTPGNTIYF.

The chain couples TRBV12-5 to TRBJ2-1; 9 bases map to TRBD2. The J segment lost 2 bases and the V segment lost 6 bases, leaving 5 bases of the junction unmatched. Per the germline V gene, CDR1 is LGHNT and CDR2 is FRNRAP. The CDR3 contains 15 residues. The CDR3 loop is CASGTTSGTYNEQFF. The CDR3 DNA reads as TGTGCTAGTGGGACGACTAGCGGAACCTACAATGAGCAGTTCTTC.

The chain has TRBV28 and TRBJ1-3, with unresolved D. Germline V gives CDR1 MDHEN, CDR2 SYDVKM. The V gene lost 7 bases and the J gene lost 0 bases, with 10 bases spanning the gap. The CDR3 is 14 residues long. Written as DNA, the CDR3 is TGTGCCAGCACCCCAGGTGGCTCTGGAAACACCATATATTTT. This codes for CASTPGGSGNTIYF.

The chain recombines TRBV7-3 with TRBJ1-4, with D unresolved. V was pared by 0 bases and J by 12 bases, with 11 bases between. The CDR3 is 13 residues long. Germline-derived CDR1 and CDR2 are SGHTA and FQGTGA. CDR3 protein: CASSLTEESELFF. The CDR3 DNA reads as TGTGCCAGCAGCTTAACAGAGGAGAGTGAACTGTTTTTT.

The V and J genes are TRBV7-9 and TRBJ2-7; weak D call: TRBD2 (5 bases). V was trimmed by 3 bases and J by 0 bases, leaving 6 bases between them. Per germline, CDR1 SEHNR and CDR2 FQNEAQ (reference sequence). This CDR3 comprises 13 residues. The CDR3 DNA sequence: TGTGCCAGCAGCTTGCGGGCCTCCTACGAGCAGTACTTC. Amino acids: CASSLRASYEQYF.

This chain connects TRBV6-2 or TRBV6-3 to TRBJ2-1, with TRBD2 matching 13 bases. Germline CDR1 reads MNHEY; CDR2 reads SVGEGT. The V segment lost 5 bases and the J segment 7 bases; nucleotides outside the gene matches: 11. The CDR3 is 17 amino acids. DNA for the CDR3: TGTGCCAGCAGTCCCGGACTAGCGGGAGAGGGGCGTAATGAGCAGTTCTTC. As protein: CASSPGLAGEGRNEQFF.